This is a list of T cell receptor beta chains from one sample in a study of cytotoxic CD8 clonotypes in ibrutinib-treated CLL. TCRdb's table, derived via immunoSEQ multiplex PCR, lists solely in-frame clones and lacks some. The sample has 300,000 or so clones; around 66% are singletons. The sample in question was PBMCs, obtained after 36 months of ibrutinib treatment. Every receptor here comes from a human donor with chronic lymphocytic leukemia. CDR3s include the opening cysteine and the closing phenylalanine or tryptophan. D genes are given only for firm matches. Clone size appears in some rows only: once, few, many, or a class for an expanded clone.

J	size	V	D	CDR3	DNA
TRBJ2-3	-	TRBV6-1	-	CASNRVSGTDTQYF	TGTGCCAGCAACCGAGTGTCTGGCACAGATACGCAGTATTTT
TRBJ1-1	-	TRBV9	-	CASSVGAGANTEAFF	TGTGCCAGCAGCGTAGGAGCAGGCGCGAACACTGAAGCTTTCTTT
TRBJ2-6	-	TRBV7-3	-	CASRTYWDRPRSGANVLTF	TGTGCCAGCAGAACCTACTGGGACCGGCCCCGCTCTGGGGCCAACGTCCTGACTTTC
TRBJ2-4	few	TRBV9	TRBD1	CASSAGTAGIQYF	TGTGCCAGCAGCGCGGGGACAGCCGGCATTCAGTACTTC
TRBJ2-1	-	TRBV29-1	TRBD1	CSVSGTGKNEQFF	TGCAGCGTATCCGGGACAGGGAAGAATGAGCAGTTCTTC
TRBJ1-4	-	TRBV2	-	CASSLFRDGPNEKLFF	TGTGCCAGCAGTCTCTTCCGGGACGGGCCGAATGAAAAACTGTTTTTT
TRBJ1-1	-	TRBV9	-	CASSPGQTPYTEAFF	TGTGCCAGCAGCCCAGGACAGACCCCGTATACTGAAGCTTTCTTT
TRBJ2-5	few	TRBV7-2	TRBD2	CASSLVAGGGETQYF	TGTGCCAGCAGCTTAGTAGCGGGAGGGGGAGAGACCCAGTACTTC
TRBJ1-1	-	TRBV18	-	CASSQGGNTEAFF	TGTGCCAGCTCACAGGGGGGGAACACTGAAGCTTTCTTT
TRBJ1-1	-	TRBV11-2	TRBD1	CASSPRTGYTEAFF	TGTGCCAGCAGCCCCCGGACAGGGTACACTGAAGCTTTCTTT
TRBJ2-7	-	TRBV28	TRBD2	CASRTSGSMPYEQYF	TGTGCCAGCAGGACTAGCGGATCTATGCCCTACGAGCAGTACTTC
TRBJ2-7	few	TRBV4-3	-	CASSPGRYGGSYEQYF	TGCGCCAGCAGCCCGGGACGTTATGGCGGGTCGTACGAGCAGTACTTC
TRBJ1-1	once	TRBV9	TRBD1	CASSVATGGTEAFF	TGTGCCAGCAGCGTAGCGACAGGGGGCACTGAAGCTTTCTTT
TRBJ2-7	-	TRBV11-3	-	CASSPAGIYEQYF	TGTGCCAGCAGCCCCGCGGGGATCTACGAGCAGTACTTC
TRBJ2-3	-	TRBV10-3	-	CAISDRRVRTDTQYF	TGTGCCATCAGTGACCGGCGGGTCCGCACAGATACGCAGTATTTT